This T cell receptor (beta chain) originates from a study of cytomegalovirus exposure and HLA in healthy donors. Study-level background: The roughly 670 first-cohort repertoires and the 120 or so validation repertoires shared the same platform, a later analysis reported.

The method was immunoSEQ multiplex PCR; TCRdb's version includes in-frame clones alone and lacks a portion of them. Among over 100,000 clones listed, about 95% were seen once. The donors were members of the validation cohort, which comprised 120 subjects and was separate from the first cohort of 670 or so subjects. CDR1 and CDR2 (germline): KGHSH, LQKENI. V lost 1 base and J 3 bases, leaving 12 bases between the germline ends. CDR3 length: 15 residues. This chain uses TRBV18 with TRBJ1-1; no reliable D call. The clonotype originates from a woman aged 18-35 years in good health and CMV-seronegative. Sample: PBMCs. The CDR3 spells CASSPRREAYTEAFF. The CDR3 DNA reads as TGTGCCAGCTCACCACGGAGGGAGGCCTACACTGAAGCTTTCTTT.